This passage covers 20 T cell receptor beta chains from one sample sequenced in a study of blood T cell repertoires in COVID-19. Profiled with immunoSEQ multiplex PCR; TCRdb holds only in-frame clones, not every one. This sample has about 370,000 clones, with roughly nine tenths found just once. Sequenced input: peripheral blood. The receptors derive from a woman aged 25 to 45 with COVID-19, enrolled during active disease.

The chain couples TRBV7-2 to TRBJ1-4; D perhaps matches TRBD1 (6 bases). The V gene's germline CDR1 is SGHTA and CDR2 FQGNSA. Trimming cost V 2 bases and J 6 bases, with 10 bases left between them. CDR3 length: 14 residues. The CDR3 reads CASSLHREDEKLFF. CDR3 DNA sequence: TGTGCCAGCAGCTTACACAGGGAAGATGAAAAACTGTTTTTT.

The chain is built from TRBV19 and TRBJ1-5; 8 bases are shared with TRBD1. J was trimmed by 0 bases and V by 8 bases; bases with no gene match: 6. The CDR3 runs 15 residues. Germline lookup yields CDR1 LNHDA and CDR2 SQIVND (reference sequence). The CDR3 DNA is TGTGCCAGTGACGACAGGGGATCTAGCAATCAGCCCCAGCATTTT. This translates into CASDDRGSSNQPQHF.

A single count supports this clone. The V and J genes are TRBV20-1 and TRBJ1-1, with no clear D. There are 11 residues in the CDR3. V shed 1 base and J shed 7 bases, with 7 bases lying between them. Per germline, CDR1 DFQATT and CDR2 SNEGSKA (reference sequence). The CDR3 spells CSARAGYEAFF. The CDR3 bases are TGCAGTGCTAGAGCAGGTTATGAAGCTTTCTTT.

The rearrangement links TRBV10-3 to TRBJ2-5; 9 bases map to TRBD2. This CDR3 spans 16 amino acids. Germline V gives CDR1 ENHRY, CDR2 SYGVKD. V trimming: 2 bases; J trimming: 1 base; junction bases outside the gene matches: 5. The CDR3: CAISEQGGGVQETQYF. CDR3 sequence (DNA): TGTGCCATCAGTGAGCAAGGCGGGGGGGTCCAAGAGACCCAGTACTTC.

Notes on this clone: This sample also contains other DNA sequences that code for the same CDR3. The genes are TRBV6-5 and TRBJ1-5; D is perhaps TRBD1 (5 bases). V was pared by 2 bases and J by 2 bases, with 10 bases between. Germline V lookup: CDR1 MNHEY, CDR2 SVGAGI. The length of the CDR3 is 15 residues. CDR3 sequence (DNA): TGTGCCAGCAGTTACGGGGGAGGGGGCAATCAGCCCCAGCATTTT. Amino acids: CASSYGGGGNQPQHF.

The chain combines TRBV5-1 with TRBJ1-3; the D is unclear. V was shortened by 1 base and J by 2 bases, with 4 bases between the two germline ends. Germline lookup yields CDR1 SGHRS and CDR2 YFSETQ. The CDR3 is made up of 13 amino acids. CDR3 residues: CASSLRAGNTIYF. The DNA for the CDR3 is TGCGCCAGCAGCTTGCGGGCTGGAAACACCATATATTTT.

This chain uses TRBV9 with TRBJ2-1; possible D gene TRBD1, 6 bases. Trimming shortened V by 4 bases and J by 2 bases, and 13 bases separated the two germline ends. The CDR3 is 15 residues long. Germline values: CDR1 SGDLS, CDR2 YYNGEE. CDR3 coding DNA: TGTGCCAGCAGCCTATGGGACACCGCCTACAATGAGCAGTTCTTC. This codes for CASSLWDTAYNEQFF.

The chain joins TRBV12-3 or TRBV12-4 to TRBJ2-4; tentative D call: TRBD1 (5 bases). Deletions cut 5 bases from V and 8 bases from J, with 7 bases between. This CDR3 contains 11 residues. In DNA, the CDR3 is TGTGCCAGCAGTCAAGGGGACATTCAGTACTTC. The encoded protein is CASSQGDIQYF.

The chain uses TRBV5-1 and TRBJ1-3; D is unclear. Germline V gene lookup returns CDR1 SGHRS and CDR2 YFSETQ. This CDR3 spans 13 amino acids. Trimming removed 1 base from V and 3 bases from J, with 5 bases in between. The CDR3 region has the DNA TGCGCCAGCAGCTTGAATAATGGAAACACCATATATTTT. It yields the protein CASSLNNGNTIYF.

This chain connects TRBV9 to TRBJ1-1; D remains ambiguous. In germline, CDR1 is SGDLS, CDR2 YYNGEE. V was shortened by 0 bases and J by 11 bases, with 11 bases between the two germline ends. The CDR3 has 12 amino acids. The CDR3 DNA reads TGTGCCAGCAGCGTAGTTGGGGAGGACGCTTTCTTT. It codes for CASSVVGEDAFF.

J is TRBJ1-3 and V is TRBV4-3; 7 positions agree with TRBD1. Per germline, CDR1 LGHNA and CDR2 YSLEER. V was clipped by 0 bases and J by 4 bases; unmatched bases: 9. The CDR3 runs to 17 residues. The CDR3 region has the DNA TGCGCCAGCAGCCAAGATTTCGACAGGGTGCGAGGAAACACCATATATTTT. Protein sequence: CASSQDFDRVRGNTIYF.

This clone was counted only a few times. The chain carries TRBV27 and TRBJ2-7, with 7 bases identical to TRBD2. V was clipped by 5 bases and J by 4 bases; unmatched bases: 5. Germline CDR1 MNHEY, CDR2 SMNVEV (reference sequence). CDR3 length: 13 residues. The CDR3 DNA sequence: TGTGCCAGCAGTCCCGGGGGAGGGTACGAGCAGTACGTC. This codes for CASSPGGGYEQYV.

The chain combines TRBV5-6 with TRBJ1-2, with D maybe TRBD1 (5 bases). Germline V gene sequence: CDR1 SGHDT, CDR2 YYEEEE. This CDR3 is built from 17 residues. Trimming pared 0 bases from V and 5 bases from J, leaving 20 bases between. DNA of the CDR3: TGTGCCAGCAGCTTGGAGGAATGGAAAAGCGGGGGTTATGGCTACACCTTC. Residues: CASSLEEWKSGGYGYTF.

Written as DNA, the CDR3 is TGTGCCAGCAGCGTAGGTCAGGGGGCGGGAAATCAGCCCCAGCATTTT. It yields the protein CASSVGQGAGNQPQHF. The rearrangement links TRBV9 to TRBJ1-5, with 8 bases matching TRBD1. This CDR3 has 16 residues. Germline CDR1 SGDLS, CDR2 YYNGEE. J was trimmed by 4 bases and V by 0 bases; bases with no gene match: 6.

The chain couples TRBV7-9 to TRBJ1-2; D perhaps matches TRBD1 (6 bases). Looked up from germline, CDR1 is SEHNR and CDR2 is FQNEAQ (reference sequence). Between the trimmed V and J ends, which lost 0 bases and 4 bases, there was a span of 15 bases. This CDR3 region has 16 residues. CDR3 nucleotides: TGTGCCAGCAGCTTAGCGGGGGCAGGGCACGTCTATGGCTACACCTTC. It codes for CASSLAGAGHVYGYTF.

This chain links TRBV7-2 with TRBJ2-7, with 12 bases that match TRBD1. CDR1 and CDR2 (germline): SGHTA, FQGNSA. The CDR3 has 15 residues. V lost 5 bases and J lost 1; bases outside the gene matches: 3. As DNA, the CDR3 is TGTGCCAGCAGCCGGGGACAGGGGGCTTCCTACGAGCAGTACTTC. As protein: CASSRGQGASYEQYF.

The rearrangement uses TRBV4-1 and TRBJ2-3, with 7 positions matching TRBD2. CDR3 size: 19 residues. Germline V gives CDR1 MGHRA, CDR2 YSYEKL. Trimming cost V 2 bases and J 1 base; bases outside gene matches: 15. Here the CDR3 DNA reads TGCGCCAGCAGCCAACCGGCGGCTAGCGGCGTGTGGGGCACAGATACGCAGTATTTT. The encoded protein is CASSQPAASGVWGTDTQYF.

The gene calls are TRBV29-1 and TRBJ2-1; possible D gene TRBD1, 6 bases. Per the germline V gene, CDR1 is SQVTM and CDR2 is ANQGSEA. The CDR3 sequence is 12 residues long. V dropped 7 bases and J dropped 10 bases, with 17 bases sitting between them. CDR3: CSATRDIGEQFF. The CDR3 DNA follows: TGCAGCGCTACCCGGGACATCGGGGAGCAGTTCTTC.

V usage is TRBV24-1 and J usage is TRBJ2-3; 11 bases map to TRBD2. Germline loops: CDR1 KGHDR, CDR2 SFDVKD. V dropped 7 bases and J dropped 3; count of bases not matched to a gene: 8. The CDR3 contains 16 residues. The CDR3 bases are TGTGCCACCAGCGATAGCGGGAGGGCAGAGACAGATACGCAGTATTTT. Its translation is CATSDSGRAETDTQYF.

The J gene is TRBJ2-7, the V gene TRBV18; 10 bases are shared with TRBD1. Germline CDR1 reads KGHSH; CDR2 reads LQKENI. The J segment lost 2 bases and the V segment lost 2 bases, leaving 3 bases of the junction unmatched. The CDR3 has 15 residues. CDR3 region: CASSPVTGGPYEQYV. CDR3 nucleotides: TGTGCCAGCTCACCAGTGACAGGGGGCCCCTACGAGCAGTACGTC.